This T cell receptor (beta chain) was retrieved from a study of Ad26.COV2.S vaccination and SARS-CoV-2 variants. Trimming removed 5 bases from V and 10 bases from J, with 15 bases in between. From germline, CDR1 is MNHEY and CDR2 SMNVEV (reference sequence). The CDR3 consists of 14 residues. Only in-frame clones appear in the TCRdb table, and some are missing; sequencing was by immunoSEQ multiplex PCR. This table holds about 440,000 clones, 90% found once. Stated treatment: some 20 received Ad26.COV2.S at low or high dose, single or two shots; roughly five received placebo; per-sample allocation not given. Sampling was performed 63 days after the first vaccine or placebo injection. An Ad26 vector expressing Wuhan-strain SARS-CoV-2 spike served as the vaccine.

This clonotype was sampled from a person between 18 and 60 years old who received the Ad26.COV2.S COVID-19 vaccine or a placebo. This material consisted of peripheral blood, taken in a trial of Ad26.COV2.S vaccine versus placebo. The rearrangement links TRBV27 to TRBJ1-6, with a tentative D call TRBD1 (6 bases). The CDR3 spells CASSPRQERSPLHF. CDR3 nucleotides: TGTGCCAGCAGTCCCCGACAGGAGCGATCACCCCTCCACTTT.